This T cell receptor (beta chain) was identified in a study of T cell changes during pregnancy in multiple sclerosis. The CDR3 is made up of 13 amino acids. CDR1 is MNHEY, CDR2 SMNVEV, per germline (reference sequence). Trimming took off 5 bases at V and 3 bases at J, with 7 bases between the two ends. Libraries were prepared by immunoSEQ multiplex PCR; TCRdb keeps only in-frame clonotypes and omits some of them. The sample yields about 64,000 clones, 95% to 97% seen once. This rearrangement joins TRBV27 to TRBJ2-2; D is undetermined. This specimen was CD8+ T cells from peripheral blood mononuclear cells, taken after pregnancy. The receptor's source is a female donor with multiple sclerosis, enrolled in a pregnancy study. In DNA form, the CDR3 reads TGTGCCAGCAGTCCCAGTTACACCGGGGAGCTGTTTTTT. It codes for CASSPSYTGELFF.